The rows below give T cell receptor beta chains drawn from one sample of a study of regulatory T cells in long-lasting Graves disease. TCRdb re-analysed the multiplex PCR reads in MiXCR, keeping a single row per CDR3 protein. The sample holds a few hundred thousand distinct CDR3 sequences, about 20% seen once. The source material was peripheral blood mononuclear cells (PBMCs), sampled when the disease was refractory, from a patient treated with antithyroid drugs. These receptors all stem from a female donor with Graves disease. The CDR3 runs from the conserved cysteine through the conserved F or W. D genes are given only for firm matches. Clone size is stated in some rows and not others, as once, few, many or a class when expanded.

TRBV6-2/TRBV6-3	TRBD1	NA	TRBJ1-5	CASSYCGQERLYSNQPQHF	TGTGCCAGCAGTTACTGCGGACAGGAACGCCTTTATAGCAATCAGCCCCAGCATTTT
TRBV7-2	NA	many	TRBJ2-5	CASSLMGVRETQYF	TGTGCCAGCAGCTTAATGGGAGTTCGAGAGACCCAGTACTTC
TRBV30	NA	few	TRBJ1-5	CAWSAASDQPQHF	TGTGCCTGGAGTGCGGCTTCCGATCAGCCCCAGCATTTT
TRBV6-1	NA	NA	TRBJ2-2	CAIRPQSGTGELFF	TGTGCCATACGTCCGCAGAGCGGGACCGGGGAGCTGTTTTTT
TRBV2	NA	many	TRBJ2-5	CASRIARETQYF	TGTGCCAGCAGGATTGCACGAGAGACCCAGTACTTC
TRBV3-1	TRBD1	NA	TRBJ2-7	CASRPGQGSYEQYF	TGTGCCAGCAGGCCAGGACAGGGGAGCTACGAGCAGTACTTC
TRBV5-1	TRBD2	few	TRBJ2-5	CASSAVLAGSFQETQYF	TGCGCCAGCAGCGCTGTTCTAGCGGGCTCGTTCCAAGAGACCCAGTACTTC
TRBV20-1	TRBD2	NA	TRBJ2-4	CSASLPTSGGFAKNIQYF	TGCAGTGCTAGCCTCCCTACTAGCGGAGGATTCGCCAAAAACATTCAGTACTTC
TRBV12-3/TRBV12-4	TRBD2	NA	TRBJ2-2	CASKYSGTRAGELFF	TGTGCCAGCAAATACTCCGGGACTAGGGCCGGGGAGCTGTTTTTT
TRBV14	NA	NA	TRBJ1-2	CASSQEATDPYGYTF	TGTGCCAGCAGCCAAGAGGCCACAGATCCTTATGGCTACACCTTC
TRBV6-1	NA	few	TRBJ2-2	CASSGSRSPGELFF	TGTGCCAGCAGCGGATCCCGAAGTCCCGGGGAGCTGTTTTTT
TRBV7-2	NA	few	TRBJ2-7	CASSFIITPKTGSYEQYF	TGTGCCAGCAGCTTCATTATCACCCCAAAGACAGGCTCCTACGAGCAGTACTTC
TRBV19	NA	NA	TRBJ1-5	CASSLQAGRSSQPQHF	TGTGCCAGTAGTTTACAGGCCGGTCGGAGCAGTCAGCCCCAGCATTTT
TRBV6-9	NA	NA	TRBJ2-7	CASSYRGAETYEQYF	TGTGCCAGCAGTTACAGAGGGGCGGAAACCTACGAGCAGTACTTC
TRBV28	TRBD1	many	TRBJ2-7	CASRGTGGSYEQYF	TGTGCCAGCAGGGGGACAGGGGGATCCTACGAGCAGTACTTC
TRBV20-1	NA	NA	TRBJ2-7	CSARGAVVWEQYF	TGCAGTGCTAGAGGAGCAGTGGTGTGGGAGCAGTACTTC
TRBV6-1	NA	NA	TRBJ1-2	CASSASGTNYGYTF	TGTGCCAGCAGTGCCTCCGGGACTAACTATGGCTACACCTTC
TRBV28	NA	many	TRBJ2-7	CASSPGGTQTYEQYF	TGTGCCAGCAGCCCAGGGGGGACTCAGACCTACGAGCAGTACTTC